These T cell receptor beta chains were read from a single sample in a study of blood T cell repertoires in COVID-19. Only in-frame clones appear in the TCRdb table, and some are missing; sequencing was by immunoSEQ multiplex PCR. The table lists some 20,000 clones, about nine tenths of them singletons. Sequencing was carried out using peripheral blood. These receptors were taken from a man aged 50-60 years with active COVID-19. Both conserved end residues are part of each CDR3. The order of the fields is D gene, V gene, J gene, clone size, CDR3 protein, CDR3 DNA. D genes are given only for firm matches. Rows give clone size only sometimes, using once, few, many, or a class for an expanded clone.

>TRBD1|TRBV5-1|TRBJ1-2|NA
CASSLAGTESIYGYTF
TGCGCCAGCAGCTTGGCCGGGACAGAGTCTATCTATGGCTACACCTTC
>NA|TRBV9|TRBJ1-2|NA
CASSAGGLPRGYTF
TGTGCCAGCAGCGCTGGCGGTTTACCTCGTGGCTACACCTTC
>NA|TRBV3-1/TRBV3-2|TRBJ1-1|NA
CATGGRNTEAFF
TGTGCCACGGGAGGGAGGAACACTGAAGCTTTCTTT
>TRBD1|TRBV12-5|TRBJ1-2|few
CASEPDRGRLYGYTF
TGTGCTAGTGAACCGGACAGGGGGCGGTTGTATGGCTACACCTTC
>NA|TRBV16|TRBJ1-1|once
CASSQSSMNTEAFF
TGTGCCAGCAGCCAATCGTCAATGAACACTGAAGCTTTCTTT
>NA|TRBV27|TRBJ1-6|NA
CASSFHSSPLHF
TGTGCCAGCAGTTTTCACAGTTCACCCCTCCACTTT
>NA|TRBV3-1/TRBV3-2|TRBJ1-4|NA
CASSQDAGGPNEKLFF
TGTGCCAGCAGCCAAGATGCGGGGGGCCCTAATGAAAAACTGTTTTTT
>TRBD2|TRBV12-5|TRBJ2-1|NA
CASGLVLRTRAVNEQFF
TGTGCTAGTGGTTTGGTACTGAGGACTAGGGCGGTCAATGAGCAGTTCTTC
>TRBD1|TRBV5-4|TRBJ2-5|NA
CASSSGQGRETQYF
TGTGCCAGCAGCTCAGGACAGGGAAGAGAGACCCAGTACTTC
>NA|TRBV3-1/TRBV3-2|TRBJ1-5|NA
CASSHWGGGCNQPQHF
TGTGCCAGCAGCCATTGGGGAGGGGGTTGCAATCAGCCCCAGCATTTT
>NA|TRBV29-1|TRBJ2-1|NA
CSVEVAPNLSYNEQFF
TGCAGCGTTGAAGTAGCGCCTAACCTCTCCTACAATGAGCAGTTCTTC
>NA|TRBV2|TRBJ1-5|NA
CASSEEGGGNQPQHF
TGTGCCAGCAGTGAAGAGGGCGGGGGGAATCAGCCCCAGCATTTT
>TRBD1|TRBV11-3|TRBJ2-7|NA
CASSSGQGDHEQYF
TGTGCCAGCAGCTCCGGACAGGGGGACCACGAGCAGTACTTC
>TRBD2|TRBV7-2|TRBJ2-5|NA
CASSPTSYVETQYF
TGTGCCAGCAGCCCGACTAGCTACGTGGAGACCCAGTACTTC
>TRBD2|TRBV2|TRBJ2-7|NA
CASTSGGAEFGYEQYF
TGTGCCAGCACCAGCGGGGGGGCCGAGTTTGGCTACGAGCAGTACTTC
>NA|TRBV6-6|TRBJ1-2|NA
CASTLYGDNYGYTF
TGTGCCAGCACTCTCTACGGAGATAACTATGGCTACACCTTC
>NA|TRBV5-4|TRBJ1-1|NA
CASSPSPGNTEAFF
TGTGCCAGCAGCCCTAGCCCAGGGAACACTGAAGCTTTCTTT
>NA|TRBV6-5|TRBJ1-5|once
CASSFTGSNQPQHF
TGTGCCAGCAGTTTTACAGGGTCAAATCAGCCCCAGCATTTT
>NA|TRBV2|TRBJ1-6|NA
CASSGDSNSPLHF
TGTGCCAGCTCCGGAGACAGTAATTCACCCCTCCACTTT
>TRBD1|TRBV5-1|TRBJ1-2|few
CASSWTGGGYGYTF
TGCGCCAGCAGCTGGACAGGGGGTGGCTATGGCTACACCTTC
>NA|TRBV5-6|TRBJ2-2|NA
CASSFGVNTGELFF
TGTGCCAGCAGCTTTGGAGTGAACACCGGGGAGCTGTTTTTT
>NA|TRBV4-1|TRBJ1-5|NA
CASSRERPDQPQHF
TGCGCCAGCAGCCGAGAGAGGCCAGATCAGCCCCAGCATTTT
>TRBD1|TRBV13|TRBJ2-1|NA
CASSLGLYTGGGGNEQFF
TGTGCCAGCAGCTTAGGATTATATACAGGGGGCGGTGGAAATGAGCAGTTCTTC
>TRBD1|TRBV2|TRBJ2-7|few
CASSLQGTLSYEQYF
TGTGCCAGCAGTTTACAGGGGACCCTCTCCTACGAGCAGTACTTC
>TRBD1|TRBV5-1|TRBJ1-5|NA
CASSSRGLGNQPQHF
TGCGCCAGCAGCTCCAGGGGGCTCGGCAATCAGCCCCAGCATTTT
>NA|TRBV23-1|TRBJ1-5|NA
CASSQEEVIGNTFGNQPQHF
TGCGCCAGCAGTCAAGAGGAGGTGATTGGGAATACCTTTGGCAATCAGCCCCAGCATTTT
>NA|TRBV7-3|TRBJ1-1|NA
CASSLRPDTEAFF
TGTGCCAGCAGCCTGAGGCCGGACACTGAAGCTTTCTTT
>NA|TRBV20-1|TRBJ2-7|NA
CSASGRGRYEQYF
TGCAGTGCTAGTGGCAGGGGACGGTACGAGCAGTACTTC
>NA|TRBV4-1|TRBJ2-1|few
CASSPTLQGPFLYNEQFF
TGCGCCAGCAGCCCCACCCTACAGGGACCTTTCCTTTACAATGAGCAGTTCTTC
>NA|TRBV7-2|TRBJ2-7|NA
CASSSLEGAVYEQYF
TGTGCCAGCAGCTCCCTGGAGGGGGCGGTCTACGAGCAGTACTTC
>NA|TRBV7-9|TRBJ2-7|NA
CASSLAVFEGGEQYF
TGTGCCAGCAGCTTAGCGGTTTTTGAAGGGGGCGAGCAGTACTTC
>TRBD1|TRBV2|TRBJ1-1|few
CASSYGTGDDTTEAFF
TGTGCCAGCAGTTATGGGACAGGGGACGACACGACTGAAGCTTTCTTT
>NA|TRBV6-6|TRBJ2-7|NA
CASWDTREQYF
TGTGCCAGCTGGGACACTCGCGAGCAGTACTTC
>NA|TRBV30|TRBJ1-2|few
CAWSVDSNYGYTF
TGTGCCTGGAGTGTAGACTCTAACTATGGCTACACCTTC
>TRBD1|TRBV19|TRBJ1-2|NA
CASTPTGGSQGYTF
TGTGCCAGTACCCCGACAGGGGGCAGCCAGGGCTACACCTTC
>TRBD1|TRBV18|TRBJ1-2|NA
CASSPQAGGSDYGYTF
TGTGCCAGCTCACCACAGGCAGGGGGGTCCGACTATGGCTACACCTTC
>NA|TRBV30|TRBJ2-5|NA
CAWRDWRGRQETQYF
TGTGCCTGGAGGGATTGGCGGGGAAGACAAGAGACCCAGTACTTC